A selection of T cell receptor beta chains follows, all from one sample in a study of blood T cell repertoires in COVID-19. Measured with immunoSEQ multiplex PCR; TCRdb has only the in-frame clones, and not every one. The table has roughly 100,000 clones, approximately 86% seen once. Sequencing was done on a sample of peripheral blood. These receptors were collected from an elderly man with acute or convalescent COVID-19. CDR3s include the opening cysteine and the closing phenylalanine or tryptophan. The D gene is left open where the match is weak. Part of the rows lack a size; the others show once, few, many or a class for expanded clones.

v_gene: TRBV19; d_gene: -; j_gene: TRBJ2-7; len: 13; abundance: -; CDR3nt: TGTGCCAGTAGTACCCGGGTTTCCTACGAGCAGTACTTC; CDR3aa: CASSTRVSYEQYF
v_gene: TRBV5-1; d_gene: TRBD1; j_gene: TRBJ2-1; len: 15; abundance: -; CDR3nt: TGCGCCAGCAGCCGGACAGGGGGCGTATACAATGAGCAGTTCTTC; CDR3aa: CASSRTGGVYNEQFF
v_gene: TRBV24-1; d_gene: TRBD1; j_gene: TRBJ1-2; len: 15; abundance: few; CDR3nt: TGTGCCACCAGTGATACAGGACAGGGGGCTTTTGGCTACACCTTC; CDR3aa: CATSDTGQGAFGYTF
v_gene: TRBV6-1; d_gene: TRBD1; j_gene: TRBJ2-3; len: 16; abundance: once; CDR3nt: TGTGCCAGCAGTGAACTAAGAACAGGGGGCACAGATACGCAGTATTTT; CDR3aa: CASSELRTGGTDTQYF
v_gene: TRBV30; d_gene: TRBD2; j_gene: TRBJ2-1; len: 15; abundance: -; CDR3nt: TGTGCCTTATCACCGGTTAGCGGGAGAGGGAATGAGCAGTTCTTC; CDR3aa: CALSPVSGRGNEQFF
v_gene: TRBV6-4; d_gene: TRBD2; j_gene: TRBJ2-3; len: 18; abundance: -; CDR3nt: TGTGCCAGCAGTGACCGGCCCATAGCGGGAGTAAGCACAGATACGCAGTATTTT; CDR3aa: CASSDRPIAGVSTDTQYF
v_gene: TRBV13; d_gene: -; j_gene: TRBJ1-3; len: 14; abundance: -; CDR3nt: TGTGCCAGCAGCTTAGGTGAACTTCGAAACACCATATATTTT; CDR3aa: CASSLGELRNTIYF
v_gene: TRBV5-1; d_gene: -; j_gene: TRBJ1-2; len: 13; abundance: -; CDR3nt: TGCGCCAGCAGCTTGGCCGACAGCTATGGCTACACCTTC; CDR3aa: CASSLADSYGYTF
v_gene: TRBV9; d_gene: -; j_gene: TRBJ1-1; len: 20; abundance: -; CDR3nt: TGTGCCAGCAGCGCCCCTTCCGGGGATTCAGGCCTCGTTATGAACACTGAAGCTTTCTTT; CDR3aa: CASSAPSGDSGLVMNTEAFF
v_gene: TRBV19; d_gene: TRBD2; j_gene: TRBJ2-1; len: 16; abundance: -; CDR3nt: TGTGCCAGTAGTATCCTGACTAGCGGGAGTTTTAATGAGCAGTTCTTC; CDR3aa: CASSILTSGSFNEQFF
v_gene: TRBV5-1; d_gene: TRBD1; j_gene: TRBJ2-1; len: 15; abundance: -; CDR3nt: TGCGCCAGCAGCTTGGGTGGGACAGCCTACAATGAGCAGTTCTTC; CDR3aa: CASSLGGTAYNEQFF
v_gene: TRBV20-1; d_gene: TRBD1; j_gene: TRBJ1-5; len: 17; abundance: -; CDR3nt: TGCAGTGCTAGTGAGCTGGGACAGCCACGAATGGAAGAGCCCCAGCATTTT; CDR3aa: CSASELGQPRMEEPQHF
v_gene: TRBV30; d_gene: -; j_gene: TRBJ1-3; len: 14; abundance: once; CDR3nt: TGTGCCTGGAGTCGGGTGACCTCTGGAAACACCATATATTTT; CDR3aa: CAWSRVTSGNTIYF
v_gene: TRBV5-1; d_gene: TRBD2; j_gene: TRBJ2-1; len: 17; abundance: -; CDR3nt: TGCGCCAGCAGCAACCGGACTAGCGGAATTACCTACAATGAGCAGTTCTTC; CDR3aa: CASSNRTSGITYNEQFF
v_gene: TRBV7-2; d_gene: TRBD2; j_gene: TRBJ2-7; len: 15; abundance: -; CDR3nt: TGTGCCAGCGTAGCCCTAGCGGATAGCTCCTACGAGCAGTACTTC; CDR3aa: CASVALADSSYEQYF
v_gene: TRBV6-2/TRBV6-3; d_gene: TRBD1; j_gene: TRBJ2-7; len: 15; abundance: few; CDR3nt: TGTGCCAGCAGCTTCCAGGGGGTGAGGGACTACGAGCAGTACTTC; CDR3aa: CASSFQGVRDYEQYF
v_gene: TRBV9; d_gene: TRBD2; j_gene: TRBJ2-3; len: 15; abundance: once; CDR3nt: TGTGCCAGCAGCCCCCGGACTAGCGGGAGAGATACGCAGTATTTT; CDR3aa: CASSPRTSGRDTQYF
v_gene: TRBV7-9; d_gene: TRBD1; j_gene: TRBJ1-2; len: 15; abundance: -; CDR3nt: TGTGCCAGCAGCTTAGCCCGGACAGGGGGCGATGGCTACACCTTC; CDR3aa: CASSLARTGGDGYTF
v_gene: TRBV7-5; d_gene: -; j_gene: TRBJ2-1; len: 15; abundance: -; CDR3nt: TGTGCCAGAAGCTGGCGTCTAGCGGTTCACAATGAGCAGTTCTTC; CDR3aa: CARSWRLAVHNEQFF
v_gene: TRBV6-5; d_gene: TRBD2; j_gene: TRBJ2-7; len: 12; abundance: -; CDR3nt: TGTGCCAGCAGTTGGGAGGGACACGAGCAGTACTTC; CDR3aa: CASSWEGHEQYF
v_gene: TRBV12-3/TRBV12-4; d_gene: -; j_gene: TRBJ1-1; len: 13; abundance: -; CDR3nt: TGTGCCAGCAGCCCTTCAGTGAACACTGAAGCTTTCTTT; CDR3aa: CASSPSVNTEAFF
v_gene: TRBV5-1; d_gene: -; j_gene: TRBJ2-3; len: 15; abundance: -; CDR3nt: TGCGCCAGCAGGCTCGGGAGCTTAGACACAGATACGCAGTATTTT; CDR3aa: CASRLGSLDTDTQYF
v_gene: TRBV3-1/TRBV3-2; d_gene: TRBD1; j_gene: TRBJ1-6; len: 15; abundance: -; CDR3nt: TGTGCCAGCAGCCACCTTAAGCCAGGGGGTTCACCCCTCCACTTT; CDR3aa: CASSHLKPGGSPLHF
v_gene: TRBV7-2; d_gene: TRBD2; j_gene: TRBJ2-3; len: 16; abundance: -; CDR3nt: TGTGCCAGCAGCTTAGTTGGGACTACTAGCACAGATACGCAGTATTTT; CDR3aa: CASSLVGTTSTDTQYF
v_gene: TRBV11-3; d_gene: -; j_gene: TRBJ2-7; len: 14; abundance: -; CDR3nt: TGTGCCAGCAGCCCCGCGCCGGGGGTGGGCGAGCAGTACTTC; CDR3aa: CASSPAPGVGEQYF
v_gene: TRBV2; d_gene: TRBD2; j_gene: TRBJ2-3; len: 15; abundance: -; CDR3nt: TGTGCCAGCAGTGCGGGGGAGGGAGGCACAGATACGCAGTATTTT; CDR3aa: CASSAGEGGTDTQYF
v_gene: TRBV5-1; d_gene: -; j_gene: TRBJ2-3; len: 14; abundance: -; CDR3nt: TGCGCCAGCAGCTTCGGGAGTAACTCAGATACGCAGTATTTT; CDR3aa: CASSFGSNSDTQYF
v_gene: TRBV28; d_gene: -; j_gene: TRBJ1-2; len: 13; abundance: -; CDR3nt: TGTGCCAGCAGTCCCCCGGTCATCTATGGCTACACCTTC; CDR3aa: CASSPPVIYGYTF
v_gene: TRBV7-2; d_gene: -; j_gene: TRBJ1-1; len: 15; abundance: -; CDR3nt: TGTGCCAGCAGCTTAGCTCCCCGCAGGGGAGCTGAAGCTTTCTTT; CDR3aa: CASSLAPRRGAEAFF
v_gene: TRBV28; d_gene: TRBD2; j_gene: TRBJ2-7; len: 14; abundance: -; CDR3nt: TGTGCCAGCAGTCAAACGGCGGGAGGGTACGAGCAGTACTTC; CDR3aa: CASSQTAGGYEQYF
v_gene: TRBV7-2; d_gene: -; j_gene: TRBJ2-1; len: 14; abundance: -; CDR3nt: TGTGCCAGCAGCCCCTCATTCGGGGGCAATGAGCAGTTCTTC; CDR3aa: CASSPSFGGNEQFF
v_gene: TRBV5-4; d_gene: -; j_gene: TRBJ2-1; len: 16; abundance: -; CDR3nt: TGTGCCAGCAGCTTGGCTGGTGGGAGCTCCTACAATGAGCAGTTCTTC; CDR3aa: CASSLAGGSSYNEQFF
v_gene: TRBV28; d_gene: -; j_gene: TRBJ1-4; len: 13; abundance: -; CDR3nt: TGTGCCAGCAGGCAGGGTACTAATGAAAAACTGTTTTTT; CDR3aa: CASRQGTNEKLFF
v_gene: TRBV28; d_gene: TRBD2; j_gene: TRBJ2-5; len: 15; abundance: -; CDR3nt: TGTGCCAGCAGTTTCCTAACTAGCGGAGAAGAGACCCAGTACTTC; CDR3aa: CASSFLTSGEETQYF
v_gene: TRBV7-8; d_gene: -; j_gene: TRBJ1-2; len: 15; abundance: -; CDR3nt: TGTGCCAGCAGCCCCCGTCGGGGGATTAGCTATGGCTACACCTTC; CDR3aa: CASSPRRGISYGYTF
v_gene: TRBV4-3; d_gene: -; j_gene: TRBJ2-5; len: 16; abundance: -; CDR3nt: TGCGCCAGCAGCCAAGGGGGGGGCGGGAGCCAAGAGACCCAGTACTTC; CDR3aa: CASSQGGGGSQETQYF
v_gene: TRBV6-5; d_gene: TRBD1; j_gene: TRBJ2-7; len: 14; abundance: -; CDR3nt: TGTGCCAGCAGACACAGGGGGCAATTCTCCGAGCAGTACTTC; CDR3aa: CASRHRGQFSEQYF
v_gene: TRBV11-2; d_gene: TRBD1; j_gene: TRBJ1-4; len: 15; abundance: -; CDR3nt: TGTGCCAGCAGCGTGGACAGGGTAGTTAATGAAAAACTGTTTTTT; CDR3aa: CASSVDRVVNEKLFF
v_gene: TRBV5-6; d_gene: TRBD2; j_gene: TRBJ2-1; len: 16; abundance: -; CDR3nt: TGTGCCAGCAGCTTCTATTCTAGCGGTTGGGACAATGAGCAGTTCTTC; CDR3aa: CASSFYSSGWDNEQFF
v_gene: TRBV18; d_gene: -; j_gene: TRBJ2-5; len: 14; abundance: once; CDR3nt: TGTGCCAGCTCACCTGACAGTGGGTTCGGAACCCAGTACTTC; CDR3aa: CASSPDSGFGTQYF
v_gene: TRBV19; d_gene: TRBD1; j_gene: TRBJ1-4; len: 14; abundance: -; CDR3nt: TGTGCCAGTAGTGCCGGGACAGGGGCTGAAAAACTGTTTTTT; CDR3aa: CASSAGTGAEKLFF
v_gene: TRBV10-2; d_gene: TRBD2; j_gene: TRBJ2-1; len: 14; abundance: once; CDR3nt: TGCGCCAGCAGTGTTGCGGGAGCTAGCAATGAGCAGTTCTTC; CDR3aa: CASSVAGASNEQFF
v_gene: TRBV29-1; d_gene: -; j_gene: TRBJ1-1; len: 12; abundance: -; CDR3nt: TGCAGCGCCAACTTCGGTGGTACTGAAGCTTTCTTT; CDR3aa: CSANFGGTEAFF
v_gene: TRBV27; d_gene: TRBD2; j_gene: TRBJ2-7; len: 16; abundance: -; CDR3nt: TGTGCCAGCGGCACCCCTTATGGACTAGCGGGAGACGAGCAGTACTTC; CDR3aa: CASGTPYGLAGDEQYF
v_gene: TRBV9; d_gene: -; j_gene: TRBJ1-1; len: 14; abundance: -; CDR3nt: TGTGCCAGCAGCGCCGGGGCAGCGGGAACTGAAGCTTTCTTT; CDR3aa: CASSAGAAGTEAFF
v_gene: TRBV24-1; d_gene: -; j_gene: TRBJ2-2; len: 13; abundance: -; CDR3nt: TGTGCCAGTAGGGGCCAGAACACCGGGGAGCTGTTTTTT; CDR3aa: CASRGQNTGELFF
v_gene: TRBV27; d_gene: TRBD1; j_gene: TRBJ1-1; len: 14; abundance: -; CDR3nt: TGTGCCAGCAGTCCCAACAGGGGGAACACTGAAGCTTTCTTT; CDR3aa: CASSPNRGNTEAFF
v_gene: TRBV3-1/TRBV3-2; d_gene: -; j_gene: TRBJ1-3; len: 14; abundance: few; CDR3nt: TGTGCAGTGGGGGGTTCCCTCTCTGGAAACACCATATATTTT; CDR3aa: CAVGGSLSGNTIYF
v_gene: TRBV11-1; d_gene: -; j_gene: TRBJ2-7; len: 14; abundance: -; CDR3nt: TGTGCCAGCAGCTTTGGCAAGGGGGCCTACGAGCAGTACTTC; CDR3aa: CASSFGKGAYEQYF
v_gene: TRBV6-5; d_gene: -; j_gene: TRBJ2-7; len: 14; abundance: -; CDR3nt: TGTGCCAGCAGCCCCACAGGAGCCTACTACGAGCAGTACTTC; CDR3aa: CASSPTGAYYEQYF
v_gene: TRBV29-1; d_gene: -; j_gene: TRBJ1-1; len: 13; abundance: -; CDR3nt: TGCAGCGTTGAAGTCCCAGGGCACACTGAAGCTTTCTTT; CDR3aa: CSVEVPGHTEAFF
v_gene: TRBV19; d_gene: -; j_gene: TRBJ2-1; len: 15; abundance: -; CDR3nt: TGTGCCAGTAGTATAGACGCGAGTGCGCACAATGAGCAGTTCTTC; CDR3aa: CASSIDASAHNEQFF
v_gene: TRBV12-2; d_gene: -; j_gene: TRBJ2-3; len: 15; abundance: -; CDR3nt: TGTGCAAGTCGCTTAGGAAGACTGGGGCAAGATACGCAGTATTTT; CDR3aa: CASRLGRLGQDTQYF
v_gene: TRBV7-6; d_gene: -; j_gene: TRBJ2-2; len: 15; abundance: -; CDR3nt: TGTGCCAGCAGCTCCTCTCTACTAAACACCGGGGAGCTGTTTTTT; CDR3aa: CASSSSLLNTGELFF
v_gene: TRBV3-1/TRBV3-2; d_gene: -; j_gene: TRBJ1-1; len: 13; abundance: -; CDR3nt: TGTGCCAGCAGCCAAGCGGGGGGGGCTGAAGCTTTCTTT; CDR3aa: CASSQAGGAEAFF
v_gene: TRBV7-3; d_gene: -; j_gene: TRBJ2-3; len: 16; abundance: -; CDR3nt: TGTGCCAGCAGCTTACCCAAGGAGGGTAGCACAGATACGCAGTATTTT; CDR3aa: CASSLPKEGSTDTQYF
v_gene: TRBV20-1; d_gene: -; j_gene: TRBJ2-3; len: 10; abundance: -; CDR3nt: TGCAGTGCCCTAAGGGGTACGCAGTATTTT; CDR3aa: CSALRGTQYF
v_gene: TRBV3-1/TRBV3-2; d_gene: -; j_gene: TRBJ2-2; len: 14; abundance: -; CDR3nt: TGTGCCAGCAGCCAAGGGAGTAACACCGGGGAGCTGTTTTTT; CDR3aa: CASSQGSNTGELFF
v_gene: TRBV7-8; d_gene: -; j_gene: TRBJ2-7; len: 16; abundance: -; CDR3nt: TGTGCCAGCAGCTTAGTTCTCAGTGGCAGCCCCCAGGGGCAGTACTTC; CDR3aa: CASSLVLSGSPQGQYF
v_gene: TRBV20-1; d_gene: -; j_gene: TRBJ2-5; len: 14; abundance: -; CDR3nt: TGCAGTGCTAGTGAGGGGGAGGCAGGAGAGACCCAGTACTTC; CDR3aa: CSASEGEAGETQYF